The 26 T cell receptor beta chains presented below share a single source sample, sequenced in a study of T cells in Graves' hyperthyroidism and ophthalmopathy. TCR beta CDR3 region amplification was performed from RNA transcripts. Primed by the HTBI set, a first-round RT-PCR was run on the TCR CDR3. A single record per CDR3 protein comes from TCRdb applying MiXCR to the multiplex PCR reads. The repertoire has fewer than 350,000 distinct CDR3 sequences, roughly an eighth of them found once; the top ten carry 7.9%. The sequencing input was blood. The receptors stem from a woman between 40 and 55 years old with Graves' hyperthyroidism.

This clonotype was recorded many times. This chain uses TRBV20-1 with TRBJ1-5, with D possibly being TRBD1 (5 bases). V lost 6 bases to trimming and J lost 4 bases, with 10 bases between them. Germline lookup yields CDR1 DFQATT and CDR2 SNEGSKA (reference sequence). The CDR3 sequence is 12 residues long. CDR3 DNA sequence: TGCAGTGCCAGCGGGGGAAATCAGCCCCAGCATTTT. Its translation is CSASGGNQPQHF.

About this clonotype itself: A much larger clonotype is one base distant, so this may be a read error. The V gene is TRBV20-1, the J gene TRBJ1-1, with D possibly matching TRBD1 (5 bases). Per the germline V gene, CDR1 is DFQATT and CDR2 is SNEGSKA (reference sequence). The V and J ends lost 1 base and 8 bases respectively, with 17 bases between them. This CDR3 region has 14 residues. CDR3 sequence (DNA): TGCAGTGCTAGAGGAATTGGAGGGAGGGGAGAAGCTTTCTTT. The encoded protein is CSARGIGGRGEAFF.

The chain combines TRBV20-1 with TRBJ2-3; tentatively, D is TRBD1 or TRBD2 (5 bases each). Trimming pared 4 bases from V and 0 bases from J, leaving 14 bases between. Germline-derived CDR1 and CDR2 are DFQATT and SNEGSKA (reference sequence). The length of the CDR3 is 15 residues. The CDR3 DNA reads TGCAGTGCTACTAGGGACGGTCTTAGCACAGATACGCAGTATTTT. It translates to CSATRDGLSTDTQYF.

This clonotype was observed a handful of times. The chain couples TRBV19 to TRBJ1-5; 8 positions match TRBD1. Germline assignment: CDR1 LNHDA and CDR2 SQIVND (reference sequence). Germline trimming cut 1 base from V and 3 bases from J; bases unmatched to any gene: 2. The CDR3 loop spans 15 amino acids. The CDR3 loop is CASSIVGQDNQPQHF. The CDR3 nucleotides read TGTGCCAGTAGTATAGTGGGACAGGACAATCAGCCCCAGCATTTT.

The V gene is TRBV5-4, the J gene TRBJ2-5; no clear D gene. The germline gives CDR1 SGHNT, CDR2 YYREEE (reference sequence). Trimming removed 0 bases from V and 5 bases from J, with 8 bases in between. This CDR3 has 13 residues. The DNA of the CDR3 is TGTGCCAGCAGCTTGGCAACCGGGGAGACCCAGTACTTC. It specifies CASSLATGETQYF.

At least ten counts were recorded for this clonotype. The chain links TRBV5-1 to TRBJ1-3; 7 nucleotides align to TRBD1. This CDR3 is built from 16 residues. Germline V gives CDR1 SGHRS, CDR2 YFSETQ. J was trimmed by 2 bases and V by 4 bases; bases with no gene match: 9. The CDR3 here is CASSNPGTVPGNTIYF. Written as DNA, the CDR3 is TGCGCCAGCAGCAATCCCGGGACAGTTCCTGGAAACACCATATATTTT.

J is TRBJ2-2 and V is TRBV5-1; D might be TRBD1 or TRBD2, each matching 6 bases. The V end was cut by 7 bases, the J end by 0 bases, with 16 bases between. This CDR3 has 16 residues. Germline assignment: CDR1 SGHRS and CDR2 YFSETQ. This CDR3 reads CASGKQGGSNTGELFF. In nucleotides, the CDR3 is TGCGCCAGCGGCAAACAGGGAGGTTCGAACACCGGGGAGCTGTTTTTT.

This clonotype was seen repeatedly, ten times or more. V and J are TRBV30 and TRBJ1-5; the D is unclear. This CDR3 spans 13 amino acids. Trimming shortened V by 0 bases and J by 4 bases, and 7 bases separated the two germline ends. The germline gives CDR1 GTSNPN, CDR2 SVGIG (reference sequence). The CDR3 sequence is CAWSVAENQPQHF. The DNA for the CDR3 is TGTGCCTGGAGTGTGGCAGAAAATCAGCCCCAGCATTTT.

The sample holds many counts of this clonotype. The V gene is TRBV7-2, the J gene TRBJ2-7, with 13 bases that match TRBD2. There are 14 residues in the CDR3. CDR1 is SGHTA and CDR2 is FQGNSA in the germline V gene. V was pared by 3 bases and J by 9 bases, with 5 bases of the junction left unmatched. The CDR3: CASSLGTSGTTQYF. CDR3 coding DNA: TGTGCCAGCAGCTTGGGGACTAGCGGGACGACGCAGTACTTC.

This clonotype was detected many times. The chain joins TRBV2 to TRBJ2-3; no clear D gene. V was cut by 6 bases and J by 2 bases, with 9 bases left in between. Germline V lookup: CDR1 SNHLY, CDR2 FYNNEI. The CDR3 consists of 13 residues. The CDR3 DNA sequence: TGTGCCAGCAGGACGGGCACCACAGATACGCAGTATTTT. Translation gives CASRTGTTDTQYF.

Worth noting for this clonotype: A much larger clonotype is one base distant, so this may be a read error. The gene calls are TRBV3-1 and TRBJ2-5; 8 bases line up with TRBD1. The length of the CDR3 is 14 residues. Germline CDR1 is LGHDT and CDR2 is YNNKEL (reference sequence). CDR3 sequence (DNA): TGTGCCTGCAGCCACGCCCGGACAGGGAGGCACCAGTACTTC. Its protein product is CACSHARTGRHQYF.

In this sample, this clonotype turned up many times. The J gene is TRBJ2-2, the V gene TRBV28; D is undetermined. Trimming cost V 7 bases and J 1 base, with 10 bases left between them. The germline V gene encodes CDR1 MDHEN and CDR2 SYDVKM. The CDR3 is 14 residues long. CDR3 in DNA: TGTGCCAGCACTAGAGGTTGGAACACCGGGGAGCTGTTTTTT. Protein product: CASTRGWNTGELFF.

In its sample, this clonotype was seen many times. The rearrangement joins TRBV20-1 to TRBJ2-1; 11 bases agree with TRBD2. This CDR3 is built from 14 residues. Germline V gene sequence: CDR1 DFQATT, CDR2 SNEGSKA (reference sequence). The V gene end was trimmed by 3 bases and the J gene end by 5 bases; junction bases not matched to a gene: 3. CDR3 DNA: TGCAGTGCTAGGGCTAGCGGGAGGAACAATGAGCAGTTCTTC. Amino acid sequence: CSARASGRNNEQFF.

This clonotype was observed many times. The chain recombines TRBV12-3 or TRBV12-4 with TRBJ2-5; D may match TRBD1 or TRBD2 (6 bases each). The CDR3 is 13 amino acids. The germline V and J ends were trimmed by 6 bases and 5 bases, with 13 bases remaining between them. This chain's CDR3 is CASRQQGRETQYF. The CDR3 DNA reads as TGTGCCAGCAGGCAGCAGGGGAGGGAGACCCAGTACTTC.

This clonotype was seen many times. The chain joins TRBV27 to TRBJ2-1; 9 nucleotides match TRBD1. Trimming removed 3 bases from V and 8 bases from J; junction bases left unmatched: 8. There are 15 residues in the CDR3. Germline values: CDR1 MNHEY, CDR2 SMNVEV (reference sequence). The CDR3 nucleotides are TGTGCCAGCAGTTTCGATAGAACAGGGGGCGATGAGCAGTTCTTC. Amino acids: CASSFDRTGGDEQFF.

There are a few counts of this clonotype. J is TRBJ2-2 and V is TRBV19, with 11 bases lining up with TRBD2. J lost 3 bases, V lost 2 bases, and 2 bases had no gene match. This CDR3 comprises 16 residues. The germline V gene encodes CDR1 LNHDA and CDR2 SQIVND (reference sequence). The CDR3 nucleotides are TGTGCCAGTAGTATAACTAGCGGGAGCGACACCGGGGAGCTGTTTTTT. It is translated as CASSITSGSDTGELFF.

This clonotype was observed a handful of times. V and J are TRBV4-1 and TRBJ2-5; 7 bases align to TRBD2. Trimming cost V 3 bases and J 5 bases; bases outside gene matches: 9. The germline V gene has CDR1 MGHRA and CDR2 YSYEKL. The CDR3 is 15 residues long. CDR3 protein: CASSQSAGVAETQYF. CDR3 DNA sequence: TGCGCCAGCAGCCAGAGTGCGGGAGTGGCGGAGACCCAGTACTTC.

This clonotype was observed a few times. The chain combines TRBV19 with TRBJ1-1; TRBD1 is a possible D gene (6 bases). Germline V gene lookup returns CDR1 LNHDA and CDR2 SQIVND (reference sequence). Trimming took off 9 bases at V and 8 bases at J, with 13 bases between the two ends. The CDR3 loop spans 11 amino acids. The CDR3 DNA is TGTGCCAGCAAAGGGGGGCCGGAAGCTTTCTTT. It specifies CASKGGPEAFF.

This clonotype was seen repeatedly, ten times or more. J is TRBJ2-3 and V is TRBV29-1, with unresolved D. V lost 3 bases and J lost 0, with 10 bases in between. Germline-derived CDR1 and CDR2 are SQVTM and ANQGSEA. This CDR3 has 14 residues. Here the CDR3 reads CSVDGRSSTDTQYF. The CDR3 nucleotides are TGCAGCGTTGACGGGCGGTCTAGCACAGATACGCAGTATTTT.

This clonotype showed up just a few times. The V gene is TRBV3-1, the J gene TRBJ2-3; the D gene is possibly TRBD2 (6 bases). V was shortened by 0 bases and J by 4 bases, with 14 bases between the two germline ends. This CDR3 comprises 16 residues. Germline loops: CDR1 LGHDT, CDR2 YNNKEL (reference sequence). The CDR3 nucleotides read TGTGCCAGCAGCCAAGATATCGCGGGGATCCCAGATACGCAGTATTTT. Its translation is CASSQDIAGIPDTQYF.

The sample holds many counts of this clonotype. The CDR3 DNA reads as TGTGCCAGCAGTTCGACGGGCCTCCCGGGCACCATATATTTT. It specifies CASSSTGLPGTIYF. The chain has TRBV12-3 or TRBV12-4 and TRBJ1-3; D uncertain. With 4 bases removed from V and 9 bases from J, the gap between germline ends came to 16 bases. The CDR3 extends over 14 amino acids.

This clonotype has a count of ten or more. This chain connects TRBV5-8 to TRBJ1-1; tentatively, D is TRBD1 (5 bases). Trimming stripped 4 bases from V and 1 base from J, with 11 bases between. The CDR3 runs to 14 residues. Per germline, CDR1 SGHTS and CDR2 YDEGEE. As DNA, the CDR3 is TGTGCCAGCAGCCCCCGGGACCGGAACACTGAAGCTTTCTTT. It is translated as CASSPRDRNTEAFF.

This clonotype was recorded at least ten times. The chain recombines TRBV28 with TRBJ2-1, with 10 bases aligning to TRBD2. Trimming cost V 6 bases and J 5 bases; bases outside gene matches: 16. The CDR3 is made up of 18 amino acids. Germline values: CDR1 MDHEN, CDR2 SYDVKM. The CDR3 DNA reads TGTGCCAGCAGCTTCCCAATCCTCTTAGCGGGAGGCCACAATGAGCAGTTCTTC. Translated: CASSFPILLAGGHNEQFF.

This clonotype has a count of ten or more. The gene calls are TRBV11-3 and TRBJ2-2; weak D call: TRBD2 (6 bases). V was cut by 3 bases and J by 5 bases, with 13 bases left in between. The CDR3 consists of 15 residues. Germline CDR1 reads SGHNT; CDR2 reads YENEEA. The CDR3 spells CASSFTVAGTGELFF. The CDR3 DNA is TGTGCCAGCAGCTTTACGGTGGCGGGGACCGGGGAGCTGTTTTTT.

The chain couples TRBV3-1 to TRBJ1-5; possibly TRBD1 for D (5 bases). CDR1 is LGHDT, CDR2 YNNKEL, per germline (reference sequence). The CDR3 consists of 16 residues. V was trimmed by 0 bases and J by 2 bases, leaving 11 bases between them. The CDR3 DNA is TGTGCCAGCAGCCAAGATGGGGGTAGTGGCAATCAGCCCCAGCATTTT. Translating gives CASSQDGGSGNQPQHF. Using reference TRBV3-1 and TRBJ1-5 for the parts outside the CDR3, the full variable domain is DTAVSQTPKYLVTQMGNDKSIKCEQNLGHDTMYWYKQDSKKFLKIMFSYNNKELIINETVPNRFSPKSPDKAHLNLHINSLELGDSAVYFCASSQDGGSGNQPQHFGDGTRLSIL.

The chain carries TRBV5-1 and TRBJ2-5, with D hard to call. CDR1 is SGHRS, CDR2 YFSETQ, per germline. Trimming took 1 base from V and 4 from J, leaving 8 bases between them. The CDR3 consists of 13 residues. CDR3 sequence: CASSLWAGETQYF. The CDR3 DNA follows: TGCGCCAGCAGCTTGTGGGCAGGAGAGACCCAGTACTTC. The variable domain in full, with the rest retrieved from reference TRBV5-1 and TRBJ2-5, is KAGVTQTPRYLIKTRGQQVTLSCSPISGHRSVSWYQQTPGQGLQFLFEYFSETQRNKGNFPGRFSGRQFSNSRSEMNVSTLELGDSALYLCASSLWAGETQYFGPGTRLLVL.